This section outlines one TCR beta chain sequence together with its context. Its antigen remains unidentified. Base quality data are lacking; no much larger clone is found one base away. The sample contains more than one DNA sequence encoding this CDR3. This sample is drawn from a study of PD-1 blockade in classical Hodgkin lymphoma (dated by TCRdb to the early 2020s). Context from the whole study: Nivolumab dosing was 3 mg/kg intravenously every 2 weeks, continuing until either disease progression or unacceptable toxicity. The study used CyTOF and TCR beta sequencing to define a peripheral blood immune signature of response to PD-1 blockade in classical Hodgkin lymphoma. Broader findings and caveats from the paper: A significant rise by C4D1 was seen in CD4+ but not CD8+ TCR diversity (p=0.0027 vs p=0.16), with the rise being most apparent in complete responders (p=0.02). Newly diagnosed patients were reported to have lower baseline TCR diversity than healthy donors, and relapsed/refractory patients were reported to have lower baseline TCR diversity still. Only a single clinical trial cohort was studied, and what caused the repertoire differences, possibly disease activity or prior therapy, remained undefined. Among trial patients, those achieving complete response had baseline diversity similar to that of newly diagnosed patients, while diversity was significantly lower in partial responders and progressors. Patients starting nivolumab less than 1 year after ASCT had lower diversity and were excluded from later analyses to avoid confounding by immune reconstitution.

Genomic DNA was isolated using the Qiagen DNeasy kit from unsorted PBMCs as well as from negatively selected CD4+ and CD8+ fractions. TCR beta CDR3 regions were subjected to amplification by immunoSEQ multiplex PCR with primers that anneal to V and J segments. A synthetic immune receptor repertoire was used to minimize amplification bias, and any residual bias was removed computationally once sequencing was done. In the source study's methods: Custom Python scripts were used to quantify repertoire diversity as the Shannon entropy index. Unsorted, CD4+ and CD8+ repertoires were analyzed separately, except in combined analyses where CD4+ and CD8+ sequences were merged in silico. A clone counted as expanded when the clone's frequency after treatment rose at least 2-fold relative to C1D1, and clones undetected at baseline were given a pseudocount of 0.5. Clones with 0 or 1 copy at C1D1 were defined as singleton clones, while clones with 2 or more copies were defined as non-singleton clones. Clones expanded in unsorted samples were assigned a CD4+, CD8+ or unknown annotation through matching of protein sequences in sorted samples from the same patient. Wilcoxon tests on paired samples were used to test changes in diversity from C1D1 to C4D1. The table was pulled from immuneACCESS by TCRdb, which kept in-frame rearrangements only. Such tables lose some clones; where checked, under half of the loss comes from unresolved V genes, and the rest has no known cause. V and J calls and clone size follow that table, whereas D and trimming were derived from the DNA. The sample table shows 40,000 to 45,000 clones, and under 75% are seen once. Of the sample, 2.5% to 3% falls within the top ten clones.

The label giving this sample's time point can be read as: cycle 2 day 1 (C2D1) of nivolumab. Every trial patient had relapsed following autologous stem cell transplantation, and prior brentuximab vedotin exposure was what differed among cohorts A, B and C. A total of around 59 patients with relapsed/refractory classical Hodgkin lymphoma made up the trial cohort, and each patient's best overall response was complete response, partial response or progressive disease. Trial patients were treated with single-agent nivolumab in the multi-cohort phase II CheckMate 205 trial. Best overall response was determined by an independent review committee according to the 2007 International Working Group response criteria. Trial PBMCs were collected immediately before nivolumab initiation (C1D1) and during therapy at cycle 2 day 1 and cycle 4 day 1. After peripheral blood was drawn into 8 mL Vacutainer Cell Preparation Tubes, PBMCs were isolated by centrifugation and then cryopreserved.

The CDR3 spans 12 residues, from the cysteine through the phenylalanine. Just the 36-base CDR3 DNA is kept, in frame starting at base 1. The V end loses 3 bases and the J end loses 1 base, and a stretch of 3 bases separates them. Sequences SEHNR (CDR1) and FQNEAQ (CDR2) are obtained from the germline V gene (reference sequence). The receptor was derived from a human donor with classical Hodgkin lymphoma. The input for sequencing was peripheral blood mononuclear cells (PBMCs), taken before the second cycle of nivolumab. The chain is encoded by TRBV7-9 joined to TRBJ1-1, with an unclear D gene assignment. The CDR3 in this case is CASSFGNTEAFF. The DNA sequence follows: TGTGCCAGCAGCTTCGGGAACACTGAAGCTTTCTTT.